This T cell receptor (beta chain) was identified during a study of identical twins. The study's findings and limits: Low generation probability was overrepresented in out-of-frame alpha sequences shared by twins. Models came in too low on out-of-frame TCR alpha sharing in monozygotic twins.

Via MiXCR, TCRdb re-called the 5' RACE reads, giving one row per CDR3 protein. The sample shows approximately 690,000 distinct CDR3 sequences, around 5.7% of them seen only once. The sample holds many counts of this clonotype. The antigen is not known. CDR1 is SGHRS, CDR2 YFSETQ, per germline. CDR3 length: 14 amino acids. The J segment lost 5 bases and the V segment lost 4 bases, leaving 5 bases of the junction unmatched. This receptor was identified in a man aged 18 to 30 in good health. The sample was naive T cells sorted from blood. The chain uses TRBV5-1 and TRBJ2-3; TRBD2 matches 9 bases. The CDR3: CASSPGTSQDTQYF. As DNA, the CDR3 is TGCGCCAGCAGCCCAGGGACTAGCCAAGATACGCAGTATTTT.